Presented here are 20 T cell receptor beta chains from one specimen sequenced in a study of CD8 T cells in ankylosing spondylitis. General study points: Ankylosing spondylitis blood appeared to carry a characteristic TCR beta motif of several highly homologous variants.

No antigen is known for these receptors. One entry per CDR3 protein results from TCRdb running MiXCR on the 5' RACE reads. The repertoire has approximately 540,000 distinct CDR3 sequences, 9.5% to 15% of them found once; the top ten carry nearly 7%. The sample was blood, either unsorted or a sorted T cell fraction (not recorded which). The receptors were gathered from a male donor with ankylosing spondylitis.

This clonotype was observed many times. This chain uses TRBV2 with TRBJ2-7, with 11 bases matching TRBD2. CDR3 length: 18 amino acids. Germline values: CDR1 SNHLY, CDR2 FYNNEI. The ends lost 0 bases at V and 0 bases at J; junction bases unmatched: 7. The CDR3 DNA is TGTGCCAGCAGTGAAGCCCACCTTACTAGCGGGGGCTCCTACGAGCAGTACGTC. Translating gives CASSEAHLTSGGSYEQYV.

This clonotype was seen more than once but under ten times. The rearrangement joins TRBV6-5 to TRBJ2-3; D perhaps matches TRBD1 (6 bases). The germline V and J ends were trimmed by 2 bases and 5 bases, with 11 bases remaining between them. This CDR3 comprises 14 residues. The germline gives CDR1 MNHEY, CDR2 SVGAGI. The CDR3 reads CASSYRTAGDTQYF. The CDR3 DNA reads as TGTGCCAGCAGTTACCGGACAGCAGGAGATACGCAGTATTTT.

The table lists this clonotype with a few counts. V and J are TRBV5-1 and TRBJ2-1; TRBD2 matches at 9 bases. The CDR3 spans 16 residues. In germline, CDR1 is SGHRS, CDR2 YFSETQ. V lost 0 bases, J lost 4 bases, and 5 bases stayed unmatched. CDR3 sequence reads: CASSLVSLAGYNEQFF. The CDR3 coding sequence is TGCGCCAGCAGCTTGGTCTCGCTAGCGGGGTACAATGAGCAGTTCTTC.

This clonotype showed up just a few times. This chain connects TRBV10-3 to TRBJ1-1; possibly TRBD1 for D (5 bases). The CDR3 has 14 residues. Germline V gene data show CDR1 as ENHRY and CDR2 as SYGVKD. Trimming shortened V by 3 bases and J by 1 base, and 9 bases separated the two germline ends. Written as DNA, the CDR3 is TGTGCCATCAGTGACCCCGGACAGAACACTGAAGCTTTCTTT. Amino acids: CAISDPGQNTEAFF.

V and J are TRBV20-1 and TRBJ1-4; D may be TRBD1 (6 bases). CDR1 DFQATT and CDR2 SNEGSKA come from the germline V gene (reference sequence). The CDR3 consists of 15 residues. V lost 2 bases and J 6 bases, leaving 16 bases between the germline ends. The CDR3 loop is CSARPSGDGYEKLFF. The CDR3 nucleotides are TGCAGTGCTAGACCCTCAGGGGACGGGTATGAAAAACTGTTTTTT.

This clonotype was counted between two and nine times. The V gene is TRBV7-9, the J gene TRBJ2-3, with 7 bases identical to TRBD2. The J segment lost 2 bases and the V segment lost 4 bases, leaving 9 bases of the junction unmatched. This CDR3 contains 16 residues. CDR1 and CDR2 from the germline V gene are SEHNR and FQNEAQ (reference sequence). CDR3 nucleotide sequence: TGTGCCAGCAGCTCCTCGCGGCTAGCGGCCACAGATACGCAGTATTTT. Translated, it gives CASSSSRLAATDTQYF.

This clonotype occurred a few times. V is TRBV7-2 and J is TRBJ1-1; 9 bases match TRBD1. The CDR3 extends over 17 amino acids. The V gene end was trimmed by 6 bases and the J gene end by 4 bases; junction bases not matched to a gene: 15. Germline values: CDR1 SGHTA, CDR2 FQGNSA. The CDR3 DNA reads TGTGCCAGCAGTCCCATAGGGACAGGGTCCGTTGTCACTGAAGCTTTCTTT. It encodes CASSPIGTGSVVTEAFF.

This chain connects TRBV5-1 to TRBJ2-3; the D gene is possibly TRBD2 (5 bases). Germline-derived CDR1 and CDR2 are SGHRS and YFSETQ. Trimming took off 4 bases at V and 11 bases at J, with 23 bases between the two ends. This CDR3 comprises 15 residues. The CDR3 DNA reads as TGCGCCAGCAGCGTGCCGGGGATAGGTGTACATATGCAGTATTTT. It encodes CASSVPGIGVHMQYF. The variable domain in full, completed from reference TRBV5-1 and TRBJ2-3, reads KAGVTQTPRYLIKTRGQQVTLSCSPISGHRSVSWYQQTPGQGLQFLFEYFSETQRNKGNFPGRFSGRQFSNSRSEMNVSTLELGDSALYLCASSVPGIGVHMQYFGPGTRLTVL.

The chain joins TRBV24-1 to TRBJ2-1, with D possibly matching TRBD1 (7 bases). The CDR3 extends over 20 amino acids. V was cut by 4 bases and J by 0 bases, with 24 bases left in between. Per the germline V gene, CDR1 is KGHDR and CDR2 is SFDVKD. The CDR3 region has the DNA TGTGCCACCAGTGAAAACAGGGGTTCAAGACTAGGGAGCTCCTACAATGAGCAGTTCTTC. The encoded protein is CATSENRGSRLGSSYNEQFF.

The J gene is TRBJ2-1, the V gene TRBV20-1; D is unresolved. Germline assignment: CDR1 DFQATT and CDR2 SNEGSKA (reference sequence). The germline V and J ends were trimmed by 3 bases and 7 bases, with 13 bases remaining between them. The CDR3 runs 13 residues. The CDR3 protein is CSARGLNGNEQFF. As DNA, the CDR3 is TGCAGTGCTAGGGGCCTGAACGGAAATGAGCAGTTCTTC.

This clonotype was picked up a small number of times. The CDR3 region has the DNA TGTGCCAGCAGTGTTTTACGAGATAATTCACCCCTCCACTTT. Amino acids: CASSVLRDNSPLHF. The rearrangement joins TRBV2 to TRBJ1-6; D not certain. CDR1 SNHLY and CDR2 FYNNEI come from the germline V gene. Trimming shortened V by 4 bases and J by 5 bases, and 9 bases separated the two germline ends. The CDR3 loop spans 14 amino acids. Drawing the rest from reference TRBV2 and TRBJ1-6, the complete variable domain is EPEVTQTPSHQVTQMGQEVILRCVPISNHLYFYWYRQILGQKVEFLVSFYNNEISEKSEIFDDQFSVERPDGSNFTLKIRSTKLEDSAMYFCASSVLRDNSPLHFGNGTRLTVT.

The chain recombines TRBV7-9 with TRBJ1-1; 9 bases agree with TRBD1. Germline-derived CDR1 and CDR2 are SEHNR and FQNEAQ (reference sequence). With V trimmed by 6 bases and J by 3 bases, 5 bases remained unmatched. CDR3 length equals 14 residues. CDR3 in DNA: TGTGCCAGCAGTTCACAGGGGGCCGACACTGAAGCTTTCTTT. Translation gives CASSSQGADTEAFF.

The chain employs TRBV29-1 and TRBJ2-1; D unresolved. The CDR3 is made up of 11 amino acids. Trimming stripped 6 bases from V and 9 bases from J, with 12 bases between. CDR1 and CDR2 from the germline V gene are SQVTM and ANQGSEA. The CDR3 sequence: CSVRSPGEQFF. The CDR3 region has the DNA TGCAGCGTCAGGTCTCCTGGTGAGCAGTTCTTC.

The CDR3 sequence is CASSQLAGPSDTQYF. The DNA of the CDR3 is TGTGCCAGCAGCCAACTAGCGGGCCCGTCGGATACGCAGTATTTT. The J gene is TRBJ2-3, the V gene TRBV7-7; 9 positions agree with TRBD2. V gave up 5 bases and J gave up 6 bases; unmatched junction bases: 9. Germline assignment: CDR1 SSHAT and CDR2 FNYEAQ (reference sequence). The CDR3 length is 15 residues.

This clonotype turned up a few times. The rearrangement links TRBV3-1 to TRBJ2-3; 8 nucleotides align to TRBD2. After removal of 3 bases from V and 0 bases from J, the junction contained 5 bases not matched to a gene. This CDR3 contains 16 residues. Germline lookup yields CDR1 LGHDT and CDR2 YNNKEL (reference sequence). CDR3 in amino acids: CASSQRAGESTDTQYF. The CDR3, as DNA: TGTGCCAGCAGCCAGAGAGCGGGGGAGAGCACAGATACGCAGTATTTT.

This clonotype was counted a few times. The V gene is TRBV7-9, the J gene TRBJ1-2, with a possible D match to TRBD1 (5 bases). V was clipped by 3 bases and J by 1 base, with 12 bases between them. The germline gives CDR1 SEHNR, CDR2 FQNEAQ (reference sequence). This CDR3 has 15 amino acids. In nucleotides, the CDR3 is TGTGCCAGCAGCTTTGTAGGGGAGTTTAACTATGGCTACACCTTC. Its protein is CASSFVGEFNYGYTF. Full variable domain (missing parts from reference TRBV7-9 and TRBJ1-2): DTGVSQNPRHKITKRGQNVTFRCDPISEHNRLYWYRQTLGQGPEFLTYFQNEAQLEKSRLLSDRFSAERPKGSFSTLEIQRTEQGDSAMYLCASSFVGEFNYGYTFGSGTRLTVV.

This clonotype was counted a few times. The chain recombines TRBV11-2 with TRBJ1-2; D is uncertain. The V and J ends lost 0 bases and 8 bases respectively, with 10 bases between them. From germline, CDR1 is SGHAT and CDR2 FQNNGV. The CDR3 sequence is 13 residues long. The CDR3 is CASSLERAGGYTF. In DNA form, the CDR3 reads TGTGCCAGCAGCTTAGAACGGGCTGGGGGCTACACCTTC. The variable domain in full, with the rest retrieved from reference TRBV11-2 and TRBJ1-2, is EAGVAQSPRYKIIEKRQSVAFWCNPISGHATLYWYQQILGQGPKLLIQFQNNGVVDDSQLPKDRFSAERLKGVDSTLKIQPAKLEDSAVYLCASSLERAGGYTFGSGTRLTVV.

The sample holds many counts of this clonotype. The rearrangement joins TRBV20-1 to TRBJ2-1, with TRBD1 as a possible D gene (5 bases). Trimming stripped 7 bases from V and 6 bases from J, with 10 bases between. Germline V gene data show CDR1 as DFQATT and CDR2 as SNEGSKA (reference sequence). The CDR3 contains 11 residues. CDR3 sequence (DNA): TGCAGTGTTGGGGCTTCCAATGAGCAGTTCTTC. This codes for CSVGASNEQFF.

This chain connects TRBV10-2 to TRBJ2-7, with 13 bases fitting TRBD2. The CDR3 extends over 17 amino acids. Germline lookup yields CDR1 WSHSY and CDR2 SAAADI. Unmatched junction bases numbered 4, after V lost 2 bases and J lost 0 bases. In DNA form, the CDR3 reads TGCGCCAGCAGTGAGACGGGACTAGCGGGACTCTCCTACGAGCAGTACTTC. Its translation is CASSETGLAGLSYEQYF.

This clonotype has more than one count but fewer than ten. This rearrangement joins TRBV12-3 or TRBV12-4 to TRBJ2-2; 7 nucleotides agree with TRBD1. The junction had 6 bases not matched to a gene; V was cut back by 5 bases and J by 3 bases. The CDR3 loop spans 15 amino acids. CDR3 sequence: CASSRQGVYTGELFF. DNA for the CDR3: TGTGCCAGCAGTCGACAGGGTGTTTACACCGGGGAGCTGTTTTTT.